Listed here are 16 T cell receptor beta chains from one sample, sequenced in a study of monozygotic twins with cystic fibrosis. The assay was immunoSEQ multiplex PCR, and TCRdb's table has in-frame clones only and misses some. Seen here are approximately 14,000 clones, 80% to 90% observed once, and the top ten hold about 0.73%. The sample consisted of blood. All receptors derive from a boy younger than 18 with cystic fibrosis.

The chain has TRBV19 and TRBJ1-5, with D unclear. Germline V gene data show CDR1 as LNHDA and CDR2 as SQIVND (reference sequence). CDR3 length: 14 amino acids. The V end was cut by 0 bases, the J end by 4 bases, with 7 bases between. CDR3 bases: TGTGCCAGTAGTATAGAAGGGTTAAATCAGCCCCAGCATTTT. Translating it yields CASSIEGLNQPQHF.

The V and J genes are TRBV15 and TRBJ2-5; D unclear. Germline V gene lookup returns CDR1 LNHNV and CDR2 YYDKDF (reference sequence). The CDR3 has 16 amino acids. The V end was cut by 3 bases, the J end by 3 bases, with 17 bases between. The CDR3 reads CATSRSTTGSEETQYF. In DNA, the CDR3 is TGTGCCACCAGCAGGTCGACAACCGGGTCGGAAGAGACCCAGTACTTC.

The chain combines TRBV5-1 with TRBJ2-5; perhaps TRBD1 as D (5 bases). The end of the DNA is better explained by TRBJ2-7, so the J call may be wrong. Germline V gene sequence: CDR1 SGHRS, CDR2 YFSETQ. There are 15 residues in the CDR3. CDR3 in amino acids: CASSRTGESPYEQYF. The CDR3 coding sequence is TGCGCCAGCAGTCGCACAGGCGAAAGCCCTTACGAGCAGTACTTC.

The chain couples TRBV4-1 to TRBJ2-3, with 7 bases that match TRBD2. With V trimmed by 4 bases and J by 0 bases, 4 bases remained unmatched. The germline V gene has CDR1 MGHRA and CDR2 YSYEKL. The length of the CDR3 is 15 residues. This CDR3 is CASSLLAASTDTQYF. The CDR3 coding sequence is TGCGCCAGCAGCCTCCTAGCGGCTAGCACAGATACGCAGTATTTT.

The chain couples TRBV5-5 to TRBJ2-3; D may correspond to TRBD1 or TRBD2 (7 bases each). Between the trimmed V and J ends, which lost 4 bases and 5 bases, there was a span of 23 bases. Germline V gene data show CDR1 as SGHKS and CDR2 as YYEKEE (reference sequence). There are 17 residues in the CDR3. The DNA of the CDR3 is TGTGCCAGCAGCCCACTGAAGGGGGCGGGAGTGGTAGATACGCAGTATTTT. Its translation is CASSPLKGAGVVDTQYF.

This chain uses TRBV2 with TRBJ2-7, with 8 bases identical to TRBD1. Germline V CDR1 and CDR2: SNHLY, FYNNEI. The CDR3 is 16 residues long. With 2 bases clipped from V and 0 bases from J, the junction kept 6 bases outside the gene matches. The DNA of the CDR3 is TGTGCCAGCAGTGAACAGGGGGCGCAGAACTCCTACGAGCAGTACTTC. Protein product: CASSEQGAQNSYEQYF.

The V call is TRBV10-3, the J call TRBJ2-5; D unresolved. The germline V gene encodes CDR1 ENHRY and CDR2 SYGVKD. There are 13 residues in the CDR3. V lost 8 bases, J lost 4 bases, and 14 bases lay in between. Here the CDR3 reads CAIRLNQGETQYF. CDR3 coding DNA: TGTGCCATCCGACTCAACCAAGGAGAGACCCAGTACTTC.

This sequence joins TRBV11-3 and TRBJ2-3; TRBD2 matches 7 bases. From germline, CDR1 is SGHNT and CDR2 YENEEA. J gave up 4 bases and V 0 bases, and 4 bases lay outside the gene matches. The CDR3 consists of 15 residues. CDR3 region: CASSLDGLGSDTQYF. CDR3 DNA sequence: TGTGCCAGCAGCTTAGATGGACTAGGCTCAGATACGCAGTATTTT.

The chain joins TRBV21-1 to TRBJ2-1; the listed D gene, TRBD2, was not tested against the DNA. TRBV21-1 is a listed pseudogene. The CDR3 length is 16 residues. The CDR3 region is CASSSREFQDPNEQFF. The CDR3 nucleotides are TGTGCCAGCAGCTCCCGGGAGTTCCAGGACCCCAATGAGCAGTTCTTC.

The chain couples TRBV16 to TRBJ2-3; tentative D call: TRBD2 (6 bases). The V gene's germline CDR1 is KGHSY and CDR2 FQNENV. V gave up 2 bases and J gave up 5 bases, with 23 bases separating them. This CDR3 contains 18 residues. The CDR3 nucleotides read TGTGCCAGCAGCCAAGGAGGGACGACCATGAATCCGGTAGATACGCAGTATTTT. As protein: CASSQGGTTMNPVDTQYF.

The rearrangement links TRBV19 to TRBJ2-5; 11 bases fit TRBD2. CDR1 LNHDA and CDR2 SQIVND come from the germline V gene (reference sequence). Trimming cost V 6 bases and J 6 bases; bases outside gene matches: 9. The length of the CDR3 is 15 residues. CDR3 amino acids: CASRITSGSTQTQYF. The CDR3 region has the DNA TGTGCCAGTAGGATTACTAGCGGGAGTACGCAGACCCAGTACTTC.

The V call is TRBV19, the J call TRBJ2-5, with D maybe TRBD1 (6 bases). Trimming pared 6 bases from V and 0 bases from J, leaving 11 bases between. The length of the CDR3 is 14 residues. Germline CDR1 LNHDA, CDR2 SQIVND (reference sequence). The CDR3, as DNA: TGTGCCAGTAGGGGGGACACCTACCAAGAGACCCAGTACTTC. Protein sequence: CASRGDTYQETQYF.

CDR3 bases: TGTGCCAGCAGCCAAGTGGGGGGGGGAGAGACCCAGTACTTC. It specifies CASSQVGGGETQYF. The chain is built from TRBV4-2 and TRBJ2-5; 7 positions agree with TRBD2. Germline assignment: CDR1 LGHNA and CDR2 YNFKEQ. The CDR3 sequence is 14 residues long. V shed 1 base, J shed 4 bases, and the junction held 3 bases outside the gene matches.

This chain links TRBV5-1 with TRBJ2-5; 16 bases are a match to TRBD2. CDR3 length: 15 residues. Unmatched junction bases numbered 3, after V lost 0 bases and J lost 10 bases. CDR1 SGHRS and CDR2 YFSETQ come from the germline V gene. The CDR3 sequence is CASSLVGTSGGDQYF. CDR3 nucleotides: TGCGCCAGCAGCTTGGTTGGGACTAGCGGGGGGGACCAGTACTTC.

The gene calls are TRBV4-1 and TRBJ2-2, with 11 nucleotides matching TRBD1. The V gene end was trimmed by 2 bases and the J gene end by 4 bases; junction bases not matched to a gene: 6. Germline lookup yields CDR1 MGHRA and CDR2 YSYEKL. CDR3 length: 17 residues. DNA for the CDR3: TGCGCCAGCAGCCAACTCAGGACAGGGGGCGTCACCGGGGAGCTGTTTTTT. Its protein is CASSQLRTGGVTGELFF.

This sequence joins TRBV7-9 and TRBJ1-2; 7 bases match TRBD1. Germline CDR1 SEHNR, CDR2 FQNEAQ (reference sequence). This CDR3 comprises 15 residues. After removal of 0 bases from V and 4 bases from J, the junction contained 5 bases not matched to a gene. CDR3 sequence reads: CASSLAPGQIYGYTF. In nucleotides, the CDR3 is TGTGCCAGCAGCTTAGCCCCGGGACAGATCTATGGCTACACCTTC.